Listed below are T cell receptor beta chains from one sample, sequenced in a study of metastatic and nonmetastatic thyroid tumors. TCRdb re-called clones from the PCR reads using MiXCR. The data contain 91,000 or so clones, roughly 13% of them seen just once; the ten biggest clones take up 11%. The sequencing input was blood. These TCRs come from a female donor with papillary thyroid cancer or a benign thyroid nodule (not recorded which). Some clones in this sample may be carry-over from other donors' samples. Both conserved end residues are part of each CDR3. D genes are given only for firm matches. Not all rows give a size; the values are once, few, many and, for expanded clones, a class.

j_gene,abundance,len,d_gene,v_gene,CDR3aa,CDR3nt
TRBJ2-2,many,17,NA,TRBV5-4,CASSLVGGRENTGELFF,TGTGCCAGCAGCTTGGTTGGAGGGCGGGAGAACACCGGGGAGCTGTTTTTT
TRBJ1-5,many,15,NA,TRBV20-1,CSARERIYSNQPQHF,TGCAGTGCTAGAGAGCGTATTTATAGCAATCAGCCCCAGCATTTT
TRBJ1-1,many,13,NA,TRBV5-5,CASSQGRNTEAFF,TGTGCCAGCAGCCAAGGACGGAACACTGAAGCTTTCTTT
TRBJ1-1,many,14,NA,TRBV4-1,CASSQDPLGTEAFF,TGCGCCAGCAGCCAAGATCCCCTGGGCACTGAAGCTTTCTTT
TRBJ2-7,many,13,TRBD2,TRBV19,CASSRGGAYEQYF,TGTGCCAGTAGTAGGGGAGGGGCCTACGAGCAGTACTTC
TRBJ2-3,few,13,NA,TRBV5-4,CASTPTPRETQYF,TGTGCCAGCACCCCCACTCCAAGGGAGACGCAGTATTTT
TRBJ1-2,few,14,NA,TRBV19,CASSIAGVYYCYTF,TGTGCCAGTAGTATAGCCGGCGTCTACTATTGCTACACCTTC
TRBJ2-1,many,19,NA,TRBV3-1,CASSRVGGIVGFSYNEQFF,TGTGCCAGCAGCCGAGTCGGCGGGATCGTTGGGTTTTCCTACAATGAGCAGTTCTTC
TRBJ2-2,many,16,NA,TRBV4-1,CASSPFGGGHTGELFF,TGCGCCAGCAGCCCCTTCGGAGGGGGACACACCGGGGAGCTGTTTTTT
TRBJ2-2,many,16,NA,TRBV11-1,CASSLVFDGNTGELFF,TGTGCCAGCAGCTTAGTATTCGACGGTAACACCGGGGAGCTGTTTTTT
TRBJ1-2,many,13,NA,TRBV19,CASSVSANYGYTF,TGTGCCAGTAGTGTGTCAGCTAACTATGGCTACACCTTC
TRBJ2-5,many,17,TRBD2,TRBV7-2,CASSPTLTSSLQETQYF,TGTGCCAGCAGCCCCACCCTGACTAGCTCCCTCCAAGAGACCCAGTACTTC
TRBJ2-1,many,13,TRBD2,TRBV29-1,CSADPVRGGEQFF,TGCAGCGCCGACCCTGTCCGGGGGGGTGAGCAGTTCTTC
TRBJ1-5,many,15,TRBD1,TRBV30,CAWSSGAGGRQPQHF,TGTGCCTGGAGTTCTGGGGCAGGGGGCCGGCAGCCCCAGCATTTT
TRBJ2-7,many,14,TRBD1,TRBV2,CASRGQPASYEQYF,TGTGCCAGCAGGGGACAGCCAGCCTCCTACGAGCAGTACTTC
TRBJ2-7,many,13,NA,TRBV20-1,CSAFGQFSYEQYF,TGCAGTGCATTCGGACAGTTCTCCTACGAGCAGTACTTC
TRBJ2-3,few,15,TRBD2,TRBV7-3,CASSPSGGGADTQYF,TGTGCCAGCAGCCCGAGCGGTGGGGGGGCAGATACGCAGTATTTT
TRBJ2-7,NA,13,NA,TRBV6-1,CASSPLTGNEQYF,TGTGCCAGCAGTCCCCTGACAGGCAACGAGCAGTACTTC
TRBJ1-5,many,14,NA,TRBV7-2,CASSQLTGSQPQHF,TGTGCCAGCAGTCAGCTTACAGGGAGTCAGCCCCAGCATTTT
TRBJ2-2,few,14,NA,TRBV6-1,CANSFGTRNGGLFF,TGTGCCAACAGTTTCGGGACTCGTAACGGGGGGCTGTTTTTT
TRBJ2-3,many,15,TRBD1,TRBV20-1,CSARGDRSLTDTQYF,TGCAGTGCCCGAGGGGACAGGTCCTTAACAGATACGCAGTATTTT
TRBJ1-2,many,15,TRBD1,TRBV28,CASSPAGTGFRGYTF,TGTGCCAGCAGTCCCGCCGGGACAGGGTTTCGGGGCTACACCTTC
TRBJ1-1,NA,14,TRBD1,TRBV30,CAWSVQGGHTEAFF,TGTGCCTGGAGTGTACAAGGGGGCCACACTGAAGCTTTCTTT
TRBJ1-2,many,16,TRBD1,TRBV3-1,CASSQDPPTGTSGYTF,TGTGCCAGCAGCCAAGACCCCCCGACAGGGACCAGCGGCTACACCTTC
TRBJ2-5,many,12,NA,TRBV6-2/TRBV6-3,CASSSPLGGKYF,TGTGCCAGCAGTTCCCCTCTGGGAGGAAAGTACTTC
TRBJ2-1,many,15,NA,TRBV4-1,CASSQGGNFGNEQFF,TGCGCCAGTAGCCAAGGGGGGAATTTTGGTAATGAGCAGTTCTTC
TRBJ1-4,many,13,NA,TRBV28,CAIESGAREKLFF,TGTGCCATTGAAAGTGGCGCGCGTGAAAAACTGTTTTTT
TRBJ2-7,many,16,TRBD2,TRBV4-1,CASSLAYSGSVDEQYF,TGCGCCAGCAGCCTCGCTTACAGCGGGAGTGTGGACGAGCAGTACTTC
TRBJ2-1,NA,17,TRBD1,TRBV7-8,CASSRRDRKYCYNEQFF,TGTGCCAGCAGCCGCAGGGACAGGAAATACTGCTACAATGAGCAGTTCTTC
TRBJ1-1,many,13,NA,TRBV6-2/TRBV6-3,CASSYSGGAEAFF,TGTGCCAGCAGTTACTCGGGTGGGGCTGAAGCTTTCTTT
TRBJ2-3,many,14,NA,TRBV19,CAVQSSAYTDTQYF,TGTGCCGTCCAATCAAGCGCCTACACAGATACGCAGTATTTT
TRBJ2-3,many,19,NA,TRBV3-2,CASSPLGSGTAPSTDTQYF,TGTGCCAGCAGCCCCCTTGGTTCAGGGACGGCGCCCAGCACAGATACGCAGTATTTT
TRBJ2-1,many,16,TRBD2,TRBV3-1,CASSLPSGSSYNEQFF,TGTGCCAGCAGCCTTCCTAGCGGATCTTCCTACAATGAGCAGTTCTTC
TRBJ2-5,many,15,NA,TRBV3-1,CASSQRGTHQETQYF,TGTGCCAGCAGCCAACGCGGGACACACCAAGAGACCCAGTACTTC
TRBJ2-3,many,14,NA,TRBV9,CASSRDRSIDTQYF,TGTGCCAGCAGCCGAGACAGGAGTATTGATACGCAGTATTTT
TRBJ2-7,many,12,NA,TRBV7-2,CASSLRNYEQYF,TGTGCCAGCAGCCTACGGAACTACGAGCAGTACTTC
TRBJ1-1,many,13,NA,TRBV28,CASSRNINTEAFF,TGTGCCAGCAGCCGTAACATAAACACTGAAGCTTTCTTT
TRBJ1-1,many,13,TRBD1,TRBV6-4,CASSPDRGGEAFF,TGTGCCAGCAGTCCCGACAGGGGGGGTGAAGCTTTCTTT
TRBJ2-3,many,16,TRBD2,TRBV5-4,CASSLGSGRGADTQYF,TGTGCCAGCAGCTTGGGCAGCGGGAGAGGGGCAGATACGCAGTATTTT
TRBJ1-2,many,13,NA,TRBV7-8,CASSLGHLYGYTF,TGTGCCAGCAGCTTGGGACACCTGTATGGCTACACCTTC
TRBJ2-5,NA,18,NA,TRBV18,CASSPPRGAAETQETQYF,TGTGCCAGCTCACCACCGAGGGGGGCCGCGGAAACCCAAGAGACCCAGTACTTC
TRBJ2-7,many,14,TRBD2,TRBV2,CASSEEAASGRAFF,TGTGCCAGCAGTGAAGAGGCCGCTAGCGGGAGGGCCTTCTTC
TRBJ1-2,many,15,TRBD1,TRBV7-2,CASSGGQGVRYGYTF,TGTGCCAGCAGCGGGGGACAGGGGGTTAGGTATGGCTACACCTTC
TRBJ1-2,few,13,NA,TRBV2,CARRLRQPYGYTF,TGTGCCAGGCGTTTGCGACAGCCGTATGGCTACACCTTC
TRBJ2-7,NA,18,TRBD2,TRBV11-2,CASSLDLAGYSMTYEQYF,TGTGCCAGCAGCTTAGATCTAGCGGGATATTCGATGACCTACGAGCAGTACTTC
TRBJ1-2,many,12,NA,TRBV28,CAGGRQIDGYTF,TGTGCCGGGGGGAGACAGATCGATGGCTACACCTTC
TRBJ2-1,few,12,NA,TRBV20-1,CSAREGARMQFF,TGCAGTGCTAGAGAGGGGGCGAGAATGCAGTTCTTC
TRBJ2-4,many,15,TRBD2,TRBV6-2/TRBV6-3,CASRAEGLAENIQYF,TGTGCCAGCAGGGCAGAAGGACTAGCGGAAAACATTCAGTACTTC
TRBJ1-2,many,14,NA,TRBV28,CASSWAGGNYGYTF,TGTGCCAGCAGTTGGGCGGGGGGCAACTATGGCTACACCTTC
TRBJ2-7,few,13,TRBD1,TRBV19,CASNDRGGYEQYF,TGTGCCAGTAACGACAGGGGAGGCTACGAGCAGTACTTC
TRBJ2-7,NA,16,TRBD2,TRBV20-1,CSAKGSGGALPYEQYF,TGCAGTGCTAAGGGTAGCGGGGGGGCCCTCCCCTACGAGCAGTACTTC
TRBJ2-6,few,17,TRBD2,TRBV7-6,CASSPRAGGLGANVLTF,TGCGCCAGCAGCCCCCGGGCGGGGGGGCTCGGGGCCAACGTCCTGACTTTC
TRBJ2-1,many,12,TRBD2,TRBV6-2/TRBV6-3,CASGRAFHEQFF,TGTGCTAGCGGGAGGGCCTTCCATGAGCAGTTCTTC
TRBJ1-1,many,18,NA,TRBV6-1,CASSEAPQKFGLLTEAFF,TGTGCCAGCAGTGAAGCCCCACAGAAGTTCGGCCTGTTGACTGAAGCTTTCTTT
TRBJ2-2,NA,16,NA,TRBV9,CASSVGAWANTGELLF,TGTGCCAGCAGCGTAGGGGCGTGGGCGAACACCGGGGAGCTGCTTTTT
TRBJ2-7,many,14,NA,TRBV12-3/TRBV12-4,CASSLIGIANEQYF,TGTGCCAGCAGTTTAATTGGTATCGCAAACGAGCAGTACTTC
TRBJ2-1,many,15,NA,TRBV2,CASSDFVGGGNEQFF,TGTGCCAGCAGTGATTTTGTGGGTGGCGGCAATGAGCAGTTCTTC